The present T cell receptor (beta chain) was sequenced within a study of T cell responses to AZD1222 COVID-19 vaccine. The assay was immunoSEQ multiplex PCR, and TCRdb's table has in-frame clones only and misses some. The table lists more than 75,000 clones, more than 70% of them singletons, with about 7% in the top ten. The CDR3 spans 15 residues. Germline V lookup: CDR1 SEHNR, CDR2 FQNEAQ (reference sequence). Trimming left V 4 bases short and J 0 bases short, with 10 bases between. On this clone itself: Its target is not known.

Study conclusions and caveats: Distributed over spike, vaccine-associated CD4 TCRs predominated at 160-218 and 743-854. Donors, mostly white British, included more females; clonal diversity was possibly underestimated.

This chain joins TRBV7-9 and TRBJ1-3; the D gene is possibly TRBD1 (5 bases). This TCR derives from an adult who received the AZD1222 COVID-19 vaccine. The starting material was peripheral blood, obtained 28 days after the second AZD1222 dose. The CDR3 nucleotides are TGTGCCAGCAGCTCGGGACGGAACTCTGGAAACACCATATATTTT. Amino acid sequence: CASSSGRNSGNTIYF.